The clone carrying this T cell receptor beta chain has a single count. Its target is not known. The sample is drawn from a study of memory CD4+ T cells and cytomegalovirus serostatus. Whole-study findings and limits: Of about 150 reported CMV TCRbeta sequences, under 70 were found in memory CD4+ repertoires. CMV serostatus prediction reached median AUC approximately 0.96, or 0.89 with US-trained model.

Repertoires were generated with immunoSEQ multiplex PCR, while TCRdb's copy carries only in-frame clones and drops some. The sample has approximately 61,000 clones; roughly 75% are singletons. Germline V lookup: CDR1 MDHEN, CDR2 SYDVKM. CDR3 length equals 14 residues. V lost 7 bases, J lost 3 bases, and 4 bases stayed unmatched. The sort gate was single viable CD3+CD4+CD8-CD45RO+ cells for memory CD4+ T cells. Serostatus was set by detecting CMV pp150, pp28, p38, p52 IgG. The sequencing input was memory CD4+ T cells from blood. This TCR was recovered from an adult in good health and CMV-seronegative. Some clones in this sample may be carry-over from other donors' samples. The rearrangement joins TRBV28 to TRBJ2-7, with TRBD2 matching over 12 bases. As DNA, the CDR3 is TGTGCCAGCACCAGACTAGCGGGAGACTACGAGCAGTACTTC. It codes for CASTRLAGDYEQYF.